This T cell receptor (beta chain) was identified in a study of neurological immune-mediated disorders. The time point here: technical triplicate 1. Sorted libraries used some 1 million CD4+ or CD8+ T cells. This clonotype has at least ten counts. This CDR3 contains 14 residues. V shed 6 bases, J shed 4 bases, and the junction held 5 bases outside the gene matches. Using its own MiXCR run on the 5' RACE reads, TCRdb lists one record per CDR3 protein. The table shows 20,000 to 30,000 distinct CDR3 sequences, with 13% occurring only once. This TCR derives from a female donor with HTLV-1-associated myelopathy (HAM/TSP). J is TRBJ2-3 and V is TRBV12-3 or TRBV12-4; TRBD2 agrees at 9 bases. The material sequenced was CD4+ T cells from blood. The CDR3, as DNA: TGTGCCAGCAGCAGTAGCGGGAGCGCAGATACGCAGTATTTT. Protein: CASSSSGSADTQYF.